This entry concerns a single T cell receptor (beta chain). Its antigen is as yet unknown. CD45RO-negative cells were positively selected for CCR7, leaving out terminally differentiated effector memory CD45RA+ cells. Healthy HIV-negative adults without recent acute infections or vaccinations served as donors. The donor cohort consisted entirely of Caucasian adults residing in Nashville, Tennessee. This entry comes from a study of shared clonotypes between healthy human individuals. Regarding the study as a whole: Clonotype sharing across several donors was observed for about 5.5% of naive CD4 clonotypes. Clonotypes shared by all four donors outscored non-shared clonotypes in generation probability.

Losses at the gene ends were 2 bases for V and 4 bases for J; bases not matched to a gene: 2. CDR1 is SGHNT and CDR2 is YYREEE in the germline V gene (reference sequence). There are 14 residues in the CDR3. Data came from immunoSEQ multiplex PCR; TCRdb stores just in-frame clones and leaves some out. The sample has approximately 720,000 clones, around 92% seen once. The receptor was derived from a young man in good health. The chain links TRBV5-4 to TRBJ2-4; 8 nucleotides match TRBD2. Sequenced material: naive CD8+ T cells sorted from blood. CDR3 nucleotides: TGTGCCAGCAGCTTACTAGCGGATAAAAACATTCAGTACTTC. It yields the protein CASSLLADKNIQYF.